These 22 T cell receptor beta chains came from one sample sequenced in a study. TCRdb independently ran MiXCR on the 5' RACE reads; one entry per CDR3 protein. Of under 45,000 distinct CDR3 sequences listed, under 25% are singletons. The sorted Tregs were CD4+CD25+CD127-/low cells. The sequencing input was Tregs sorted from blood. The receptors were gathered from a female donor with breast cancer.

This clonotype was observed a handful of times. V is TRBV12-3 or TRBV12-4 and J is TRBJ1-5; 11 bases agree with TRBD1. The V gene end was trimmed by 3 bases and the J gene end by 6 bases; junction bases not matched to a gene: 7. CDR3 length: 16 amino acids. The DNA of the CDR3 is TGTGCCAGCAGTTTCCTTGGGACAGGGGGGGGTCAGCCCCAGCATTTT. Amino acid sequence: CASSFLGTGGGQPQHF.

The V gene is TRBV19, the J gene TRBJ2-1; 12 bases match TRBD2. J lost 0 bases, V lost 5 bases, and 5 bases had no gene match. This CDR3 has 17 amino acids. Looked up from germline, CDR1 is LNHDA and CDR2 is SQIVND (reference sequence). The DNA for the CDR3 is TGTGCCAGTAGTGGGACTAGCGGGCGAAGCTCCTACAATGAGCAGTTCTTC. Translating gives CASSGTSGRSSYNEQFF.

This clonotype was observed a handful of times. The conserved phenylalanine or tryptophan is not found at the CDR3 terminus, so this likely reflects a read error. V and J are TRBV30 and TRBJ2-1; D is possibly TRBD2 (6 bases). V gave up 2 bases and J gave up 6 bases, with 14 bases separating them. Germline assignment: CDR1 GTSNPN and CDR2 SVGIG (reference sequence). The CDR3 length is 14 residues. The CDR3 protein is CAWSPAEGSNEQFL. CDR3 sequence (DNA): TGTGCCTGGAGTCCGGCGGAGGGGAGCAATGAGCAGTTCCTC.

This clonotype is labeled medium-sized. The CDR3 sequence is CASSLELGGSFYNEQFF. Written as DNA, the CDR3 is TGTGCCAGCAGCTTAGAGCTTGGCGGGAGCTTTTACAATGAGCAGTTCTTC. This chain joins TRBV7-8 and TRBJ2-1; TRBD2 matches at 7 bases. The V and J ends lost 1 base and 4 bases, in that order; junction bases with no gene match: 10. This CDR3 is built from 17 residues. The germline gives CDR1 SGHVS, CDR2 FQNEAQ.

This sequence joins TRBV7-8 and TRBJ1-1, with TRBD1 as a possible D gene (5 bases). In germline, CDR1 is SGHVS, CDR2 FQNEAQ. Trimming took 2 bases from V and 3 from J, leaving 7 bases between them. The CDR3 runs to 13 residues. The chain's CDR3 is CASSLMGDTEAFF. The CDR3 DNA follows: TGTGCCAGCAGCTTAATGGGGGACACTGAAGCTTTCTTT.

With regard to this clonotype: At one end the junction does not follow the germline gene, possibly because of a read error. The chain links TRBV7-2 to TRBJ2-7; 8 bases fit TRBD2. The CDR3 spans 14 residues. CDR1 SGHTA and CDR2 FQGNSA come from the germline V gene. Here the CDR3 reads CASSLAAGDYDQYF. As DNA, the CDR3 is TGTGCCAGCAGCTTAGCAGCGGGAGACTACGATCAGTACTTC.

About this clonotype: A much larger clone lies a single base off, so this may be a read error. In DNA, the CDR3 is TGCAGTGCCGTAGCGGCTTCCTACAATGAGCGGTTCTTC. It yields the protein CSAVAASYNERFF. V is TRBV20-1 and J is TRBJ2-1; perhaps TRBD2 as D (6 bases). The germline V gene has CDR1 DFQATT and CDR2 SNEGSKA (reference sequence). The CDR3 sequence is 13 residues long.

The chain has TRBV27 and TRBJ2-1; 7 bases are shared with TRBD1. The CDR3 length is 14 residues. The trim removed 5 bases at V and 7 bases at J, leaving 8 bases unmatched. Germline CDR1 is MNHEY and CDR2 is SMNVEV (reference sequence). CDR3 in DNA: TGTGCCAGCAGTCCGAAGACAGGGCCGAATGAGCAGTTCTTC. Protein sequence: CASSPKTGPNEQFF.

On this clonotype: A much larger clone differs from this one at a single base, so this may be a read error. CDR3 DNA sequence: TGTGCCAGCAGTGCCAGGTCCTATGGCTACACCTTC. This translates into CASSARSYGYTF. The genes are TRBV28 and TRBJ1-2, with D hard to call. This CDR3 is built from 12 residues. CDR1 and CDR2 (germline): MDHEN, SYDVKM. Trimming cost V 5 bases and J 4 bases, with 8 bases left between them.

This chain connects TRBV7-3 to TRBJ2-1; D possibly corresponds to TRBD2 (6 bases). The CDR3 extends over 16 amino acids. Looked up from germline, CDR1 is SGHTA and CDR2 is FQGTGA. V lost 5 bases and J 6 bases, leaving 20 bases between the germline ends. CDR3 region: CASSVESASGFNEQFF. In DNA, the CDR3 is TGTGCCAGCAGCGTAGAGAGCGCCAGCGGGTTCAATGAGCAGTTCTTC.

The chain employs TRBV7-2 and TRBJ1-5; 7 bases map to TRBD1. Germline trimming cut 3 bases from V and 4 bases from J; bases unmatched to any gene: 0. This CDR3 spans 13 amino acids. The germline V gene has CDR1 SGHTA and CDR2 FQGNSA. Here the CDR3 DNA reads TGTGCCAGCAGCTTGGGACAGAATCAGCCCCAGCATTTT. It is translated as CASSLGQNQPQHF.

CDR3 loop: CAWSSGRAQETQYF. The CDR3 DNA follows: TGTGCCTGGAGCAGCGGGAGAGCACAAGAGACCCAGTACTTC. This chain joins TRBV30 and TRBJ2-5; 8 nucleotides align to TRBD2. Germline CDR1 reads GTSNPN; CDR2 reads SVGIG (reference sequence). The trim removed 3 bases at V and 2 bases at J, leaving 5 bases unmatched. The CDR3 has 14 amino acids.

On this clonotype itself: The junction does not match germline at one end; this may be a read error. The chain has TRBV12-3 or TRBV12-4 and TRBJ1-5; a weak D match, TRBD1 (6 bases). The CDR3 is 15 residues long. As DNA, the CDR3 is TGTGCCAGCGGTTTAACGGGGGGCGGGGGTCAGCCCCAGCATTTT. This codes for CASGLTGGGGQPQHF.

This clonotype was seen a handful of times. This sequence joins TRBV20-1 and TRBJ2-7, with TRBD2 matching 7 bases. Germline V CDR1 and CDR2: DFQATT, SNEGSKA (reference sequence). V was clipped by 2 bases and J by 1 base; unmatched bases: 2. The CDR3 runs 13 residues. CDR3 in amino acids: CSARMGGSYEQYF. In DNA, the CDR3 is TGCAGTGCTAGAATGGGAGGGTCCTACGAGCAGTACTTC.

This clonotype was seen ten or more times. This rearrangement joins TRBV7-9 to TRBJ2-3; D remains unclear. There are 15 residues in the CDR3. V lost 2 bases and J 0 bases, leaving 9 bases between the germline ends. The germline V gene has CDR1 SEHNR and CDR2 FQNEAQ (reference sequence). The CDR3 region has the DNA TGTGCCAGCAGCTTATATGGGGTCAGCACAGATACGCAGTATTTT. This codes for CASSLYGVSTDTQYF. Full variable domain (outside the CDR3, taken from reference TRBV7-9 and TRBJ2-3): DTGVSQNPRHKITKRGQNVTFRCDPISEHNRLYWYRQTLGQGPEFLTYFQNEAQLEKSRLLSDRFSAERPKGSFSTLEIQRTEQGDSAMYLCASSLYGVSTDTQYFGPGTRLTVL.

This clonotype was recorded at least ten times. The chain combines TRBV6-2 or TRBV6-3 with TRBJ2-7; 8 bases line up with TRBD2. This CDR3 spans 14 amino acids. The junction had 6 bases not matched to a gene; V was cut back by 2 bases and J by 6 bases. Germline V lookup: CDR1 MNHEY, CDR2 SVGEGT. CDR3: CASSYGAGGAEQYF. In DNA, the CDR3 is TGTGCCAGCAGTTACGGGGCGGGAGGAGCCGAGCAGTACTTC.

The chain employs TRBV28 and TRBJ2-5; no clear D. V was shortened by 2 bases and J by 6 bases, with 13 bases between the two germline ends. Per the germline V gene, CDR1 is MDHEN and CDR2 is SYDVKM. The length of the CDR3 is 14 residues. In DNA form, the CDR3 reads TGTGCCAGCAGTTTAAGGAACCTCCCGCAGACCCAGTACTTC. It yields the protein CASSLRNLPQTQYF. Full variable domain (missing parts from reference TRBV28 and TRBJ2-5): DVKVTQSSRYLVKRTGEKVFLECVQDMDHENMFWYRQDPGLGLRLIYFSYDVKMKEKGDIPEGYSVSREKKERFSLILESASTNQTSMYLCASSLRNLPQTQYFGPGTRLLVL.

This clonotype appeared a single time. The rearrangement uses TRBV20-1 and TRBJ1-4, with 10 nucleotides matching TRBD1. This CDR3 comprises 15 residues. Germline CDR1 DFQATT, CDR2 SNEGSKA (reference sequence). J gave up 7 bases and V 6 bases, and 11 bases lay outside the gene matches. Written as DNA, the CDR3 is TGCAGTGCCCTCCCCTTAAGGACAGGGGGTGAAAAACTGTTTTTT. The encoded protein is CSALPLRTGGEKLFF.

This clonotype was found many times. The chain couples TRBV7-6 to TRBJ2-2, with D hard to call. Germline V gives CDR1 SGHVS, CDR2 FNYEAQ. The V end lost 5 bases, the J end lost 0 bases, and 13 bases lay between the germline ends. This CDR3 contains 16 residues. The CDR3 DNA sequence: TGTGCCAGCAGCGCAACGGACGGAACGAACACCGGGGAGCTGTTTTTT. Amino acids: CASSATDGTNTGELFF.

The chain joins TRBV11-2 to TRBJ2-4; 8 nucleotides match TRBD1. Germline CDR1 is SGHAT and CDR2 is FQNNGV. The CDR3 runs to 12 residues. The J segment lost 12 bases and the V segment lost 5 bases, leaving 6 bases of the junction unmatched. CDR3 DNA sequence: TGTGCCAGCAGCCCGAGGGACAGGACTCAGTACTTC. Translated, it gives CASSPRDRTQYF.

CDR3 sequence: CASSLVVGYEQYF. In DNA, the CDR3 is TGTGCCAGCAGCCTAGTAGTAGGCTACGAGCAGTACTTC. The rearrangement joins TRBV11-2 to TRBJ2-7; no clear D gene. The V end lost 5 bases, the J end lost 3 bases, and 11 bases lay between the germline ends. This CDR3 has 13 residues. From germline, CDR1 is SGHAT and CDR2 FQNNGV.

This clonotype was counted at least ten times. The gene calls are TRBV6-1 and TRBJ2-7, with 7 bases lining up with TRBD1. The trim removed 8 bases at V and 4 bases at J, leaving 2 bases unmatched. This CDR3 has 11 residues. Germline CDR1 and CDR2: MNHNS and SASEGT. The CDR3 reads CASQGVYEQYF. CDR3 DNA sequence: TGTGCCAGCCAGGGGGTGTACGAGCAGTACTTC.